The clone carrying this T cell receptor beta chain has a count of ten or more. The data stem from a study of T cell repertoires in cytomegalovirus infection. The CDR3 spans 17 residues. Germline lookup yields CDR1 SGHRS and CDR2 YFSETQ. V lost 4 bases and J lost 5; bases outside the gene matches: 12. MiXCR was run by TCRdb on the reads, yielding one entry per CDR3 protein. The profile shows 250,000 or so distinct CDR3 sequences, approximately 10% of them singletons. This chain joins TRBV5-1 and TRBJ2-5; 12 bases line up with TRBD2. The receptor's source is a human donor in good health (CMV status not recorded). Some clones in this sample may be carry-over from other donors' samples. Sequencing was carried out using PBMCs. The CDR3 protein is CASSPGLAGPNRETQYF. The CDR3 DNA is TGCGCCAGCAGCCCAGGACTAGCGGGGCCAAATAGGGAGACCCAGTACTTC. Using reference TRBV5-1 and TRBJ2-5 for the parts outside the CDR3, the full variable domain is KAGVTQTPRYLIKTRGQQVTLSCSPISGHRSVSWYQQTPGQGLQFLFEYFSETQRNKGNFPGRFSGRQFSNSRSEMNVSTLELGDSALYLCASSPGLAGPNRETQYFGPGTRLLVL.